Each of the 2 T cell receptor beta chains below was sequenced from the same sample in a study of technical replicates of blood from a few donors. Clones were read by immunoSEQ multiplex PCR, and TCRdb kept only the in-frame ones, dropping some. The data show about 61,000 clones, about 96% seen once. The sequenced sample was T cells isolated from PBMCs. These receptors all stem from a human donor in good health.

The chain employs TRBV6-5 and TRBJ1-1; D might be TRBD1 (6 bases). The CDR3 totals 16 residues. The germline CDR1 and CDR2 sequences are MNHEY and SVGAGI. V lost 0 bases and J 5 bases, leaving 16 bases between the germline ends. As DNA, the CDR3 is TGTGCCAGCAGTTACTCATTTACCAGGGGTTTAACTGAAGCTTTCTTT. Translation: CASSYSFTRGLTEAFF.

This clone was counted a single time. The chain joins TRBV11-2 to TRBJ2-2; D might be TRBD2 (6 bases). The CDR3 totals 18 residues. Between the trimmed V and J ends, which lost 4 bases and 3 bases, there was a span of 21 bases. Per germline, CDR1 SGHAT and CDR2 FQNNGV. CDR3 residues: CASSSRLGLSPDTGELFF. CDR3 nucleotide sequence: TGTGCCAGCAGCTCGCGCCTGGGACTCTCGCCCGACACCGGGGAGCTGTTTTTT.